The present TCR beta chain was sequenced within a study of vaccination effects on CD4 cells after COVID-19. The CDR3 is made up of 13 amino acids. The V end was cut by 4 bases, the J end by 4 bases, with 7 bases between. Germline V gene sequence: CDR1 KGHDR, CDR2 SFDVKD. This clone was recorded once. Its specificity is not known. Antigen-specific CD4+ T cells were first expanded with viral peptide pools by the ViraFEST assay and only then sequenced. Having been cultured for under twelve days, the cells underwent CD4+ T cell isolation. None of these healthy vaccinees had been infected with SARS-CoV-2 before vaccination. Days 3 and 7 were when half the medium was replaced with IL-2 medium. Method: immunoSEQ multiplex PCR; TCRdb's copy keeps in-frame clones and lacks some. The sample has 73,000 or so clones; under 80% are singletons.

Sample: CD4+ T cells from PBMCs cultured with SARS-CoV-2 spike peptides, taken before COVID-19 vaccination. The receptor was isolated from a human donor who received a COVID-19 vaccine. This chain links TRBV24-1 with TRBJ2-1; the D is unclear. This CDR3 is CATSEDGYNEQFF. CDR3 nucleotide sequence: TGTGCCACCAGTGAGGACGGTTACAATGAGCAGTTCTTC.